The clone carrying this TCR beta chain was picked up one time. Its antigen is not known. This entry comes from a study of breast tumors, draining lymph nodes, adjacent tissues. The study's findings and limits: Data only fit, rather than demonstrated, lymph node origin of most tumor T cells. Compared with lymph nodes, tumors were less diverse; compared with nontumor tissue, more.

From the multiplex PCR reads, TCRdb called clonotypes with MiXCR, one entry per CDR3 protein. Of 200,000 to 250,000 distinct CDR3 sequences in the sample, about 34% were seen once. Axillary draining lymph nodes of breast cancer patients supplied the node samples. The specimen sequenced was axillary lymph node tissue. The sequence came from a female donor with breast cancer. Some clones in this sample may be carry-over from other donors' samples.

This CDR3 reads CAISARDGALRAETQYF. The CDR3 DNA follows: TGTGCCATCAGTGCTAGGGACGGAGCATTACGAGCAGAGACCCAGTACTTC. The chain has TRBV10-3 and TRBJ2-5; D might be TRBD1 or TRBD2, each matching 5 bases. CDR3 length: 17 residues. Trimming left V 4 bases short and J 4 bases short, with 22 bases between. Germline CDR1 reads ENHRY; CDR2 reads SYGVKD.